Listed below are T cell receptor beta chains from one sample, sequenced in a study of OX40 agonist ivuxolimab in advanced cancers. Data came from immunoSEQ multiplex PCR; TCRdb stores just in-frame clones and leaves some out. In the table there are tens of thousands of clones, around 90% of which are singletons. The sample consisted of CD4+ or CD8+ T cells sorted from blood, taken in a trial of the OX40 agonist ivuxolimab. The receptors shown here come from an adult with an advanced solid tumor such as melanoma, head and neck, liver or kidney cancer. The CDR3 runs from the conserved cysteine through the conserved F or W. The order of the fields is clone size, D gene, V gene, J gene, CDR3 protein, CDR3 DNA. D genes are given only for firm matches. A row's size may be missing; if present it is once, few, many or a size class.

NA	NA	TRBV2	TRBJ2-7	CASSSLEYEQYF	TGTGCCAGCAGTTCACTGGAGTACGAGCAGTACTTC
NA	TRBD1	TRBV19	TRBJ2-7	CASRKGDSGLNEQYF	TGTGCCAGTAGAAAGGGGGACAGTGGTTTGAACGAGCAGTACTTC
NA	NA	TRBV19	TRBJ1-1	CASSIRVGTEAFF	TGTGCCAGTAGTATCAGGGTGGGGACTGAAGCTTTCTTT
NA	TRBD1	TRBV10-3	TRBJ2-7	CAIRSDRGWEQYF	TGTGCCATCAGGTCTGACAGGGGATGGGAGCAGTACTTC
NA	TRBD2	TRBV25-1	TRBJ2-3	CARPGWREAPDTQYF	TGTGCCCGCCCTGGGTGGCGGGAGGCCCCAGATACGCAGTATTTT
NA	NA	TRBV5-4	TRBJ1-1	CASREENTEAFF	TGTGCCAGCAGAGAGGAGAACACTGAAGCTTTCTTT
NA	TRBD2	TRBV11-2	TRBJ2-3	CASSPAGGGVDTQYF	TGTGCCAGCAGCCCAGCGGGGGGTGGTGTAGATACGCAGTATTTT
NA	TRBD1	TRBV9	TRBJ1-4	CASSVGTGGNEKLFF	TGTGCCAGCAGCGTAGGGACAGGGGGAAATGAAAAACTGTTTTTT
NA	NA	TRBV10-3	TRBJ2-7	CAISWGQGYEQYF	TGTGCCATCAGCTGGGGTCAAGGATACGAGCAGTACTTC
NA	TRBD1	TRBV9	TRBJ2-5	CASHKGAPQYF	TGTGCCAGCCATAAGGGGGCACCCCAATACTTC
NA	TRBD2	TRBV19	TRBJ2-2	CASLAGATGELFF	TGTGCCAGTTTAGCGGGAGCCACCGGGGAGCTGTTTTTT
NA	NA	TRBV19	TRBJ2-1	CASSPTRDSTVHEQFF	TGTGCCAGTAGTCCGACCCGGGACTCTACCGTCCATGAGCAGTTCTTC
NA	TRBD2	TRBV6-5	TRBJ2-7	CASSGTSGSYEQYF	TGTGCCAGCAGTGGGACTAGCGGGAGCTACGAGCAGTACTTC
few	TRBD2	TRBV27	TRBJ2-1	CASSLVASGSKEQFF	TGTGCCAGCAGTTTAGTAGCTAGCGGGAGCAAAGAGCAGTTCTTC
NA	TRBD1	TRBV29-1	TRBJ2-2	CSVEDLQGAGELFF	TGCAGCGTTGAAGATCTACAGGGGGCCGGGGAGCTGTTTTTT
NA	NA	TRBV28	TRBJ1-3	CASRRGTTSGNTIYF	TGTGCCAGCAGACGAGGGACTACCTCTGGAAACACCATATATTTT
NA	NA	TRBV15	TRBJ2-7	CATSRDKGLYEQYF	TGTGCCACCAGCAGAGATAAGGGGCTTTACGAGCAGTACTTC
NA	NA	TRBV6-6	TRBJ2-3	CASSYSRDTQYF	TGTGCCAGCAGTTACTCCCGAGATACGCAGTATTTT
NA	NA	TRBV5-1	TRBJ2-3	CASAAGSNTDTQYF	TGCGCCAGCGCCGCGGGCAGCAACACAGATACGCAGTATTTT
NA	TRBD2	TRBV29-1	TRBJ2-1	CSVDGGSSYNEQFF	TGCAGCGTTGATGGCGGGAGCTCCTACAATGAGCAGTTCTTC
NA	NA	TRBV28	TRBJ1-3	CASSLTQGNTIYF	TGTGCCAGCAGTTTAACACAGGGAAACACCATATATTTT